The count of the clone carrying this T cell receptor (beta chain) is one. TCRdb keeps only in-frame clones here, not all; method: immunoSEQ multiplex PCR. The sample holds approximately 81,000 clones, just under 95% seen once. This sample is part of a study of control samples from healthy donors and cancer patients. Germline CDR1 and CDR2: SQVTM and ANQGSEA. There are 11 residues in the CDR3. V was pared by 6 bases and J by 7 bases, with 12 bases between. The receptor was isolated from a woman aged 18-29 years in good health. Input material: blood. This sequence joins TRBV29-1 and TRBJ1-1; a weak D match, TRBD1 (5 bases). The CDR3 loop reads CSVTTGGEAFF. Written as DNA, the CDR3 is TGCAGCGTCACAACAGGAGGTGAAGCTTTCTTT.